This T cell receptor (beta chain) was identified in a study of spatial heterogeneity in lung cancer. Time point here: sample taken at primary tumor resection. No cell sorting; template was whole RNA from tumor, lung tissue or PBMC. The cohort: about 79 early-stage, untreated non-small cell lung cancer patients. In its sample, this clonotype was seen many times. V was clipped by 4 bases and J by 4 bases, with 11 bases between them. The CDR3 has 13 amino acids. CDR1 is DFQATT, CDR2 SNEGSKA, per germline (reference sequence). Via MiXCR, TCRdb re-called the 5' RACE reads, giving one row per CDR3 protein. The table has roughly 39,000 distinct CDR3 sequences, 4.5% to 6% seen once.

The specimen comprised PBMCs, sampled at surgery. The chain is built from TRBV20-1 and TRBJ1-5, with D perhaps TRBD1 (6 bases). The TCR originated in a male donor with early-stage non-small cell lung cancer. CDR3 sequence (DNA): TGCAGTGCTAAAGAGACAGGAAATCAGCCCCAGCATTTT. It yields the protein CSAKETGNQPQHF.